These 5 T cell receptor beta chains were sequenced from one sample in a study of breast tumors, draining lymph nodes, adjacent tissues. TCRdb re-analysed the multiplex PCR reads in MiXCR, keeping a single row per CDR3 protein. The data show about 300,000 distinct CDR3 sequences, about 33% seen once. Samples came from axillary lymph nodes draining the breast cancer. Source material: axillary lymph node tissue. These receptors were collected from a female donor with breast cancer. Some clones in this sample may be carry-over from other donors' samples.

This clonotype was detected ten times or more. The rearrangement joins TRBV5-6 to TRBJ2-2; a possible D gene is TRBD2 (6 bases). The CDR3 extends over 16 amino acids. Germline CDR1 reads SGHDT; CDR2 reads YYEEEE. V was cut by 4 bases and J by 0 bases, with 13 bases left in between. CDR3 amino acids: CASSATGTSNTGELFF. The CDR3 DNA follows: TGTGCCAGCAGCGCGACCGGGACTTCGAACACCGGGGAGCTGTTTTTT.

Many counts were recorded for this clonotype. V and J are TRBV11-3 and TRBJ2-5, with 10 bases lining up with TRBD2. The trim removed 2 bases at V and 2 bases at J, leaving 5 bases unmatched. This CDR3 contains 16 residues. Germline V lookup: CDR1 SGHNT, CDR2 YENEEA. CDR3 in DNA: TGTGCCAGCAGCTTACAAGCGGGAGGGGTTCAAGAGACCCAGTACTTC. Encoded protein: CASSLQAGGVQETQYF.

The chain employs TRBV5-1 and TRBJ2-3, with TRBD2 matching 8 bases. The CDR3 is made up of 18 amino acids. Per germline, CDR1 SGHRS and CDR2 YFSETQ. V shed 1 base, J shed 4 bases, and the junction held 14 bases outside the gene matches. CDR3 DNA: TGCGCCAGCAGCTTGTCAGGAGTAGCGGGACGGCGCTCAGATACGCAGTATTTT. It yields the protein CASSLSGVAGRRSDTQYF.

This clonotype was counted at least ten times. This rearrangement joins TRBV7-9 to TRBJ1-6, with 9 bases identical to TRBD1. CDR1 and CDR2 from the germline V gene are SEHNR and FQNEAQ (reference sequence). Losses at the gene ends were 5 bases for V and 14 bases for J; bases not matched to a gene: 7. CDR3 size: 13 residues. Here the CDR3 reads CASSPTGGAALHF. The CDR3 DNA sequence: TGTGCCAGCAGCCCAACAGGGGGCGCGGCCCTCCACTTT.

The table lists this clonotype with a count of one. One base away lies a much larger clone, so this may be a sequencing read error. The chain couples TRBV11-2 to TRBJ2-1; D possibly corresponds to TRBD1 (6 bases). The CDR3 covers 13 residues. The germline gives CDR1 SGHAT, CDR2 FQNNGV. The CDR3 region has the DNA TGTACCAGCAGCTTAGGGACAAGTGGTGAGCAGTTCTTC. Its translation is CTSSLGTSGEQFF.